Reported below is one TCR beta chain. Its antigen is undetermined. Healthy donors had no documented immune events, such as infections, while sampled. The table came from immunoSEQ multiplex PCR; TCRdb's copy has only in-frame clones and leaves some out. Here the sample spans 70,000 or so clones, roughly 90% being singletons. These data originate in a study of identifying expanded T cells in peripheral blood. The study's findings and limits: Roughly 1.1 clones differed between technical replicates, versus roughly 17 and 20 over time. Clone count variance between roughly two-week samples rose with total template count.

This CDR3 contains 14 residues. V shed 7 bases and J shed 0 bases, with 13 bases lying between them. Germline values: CDR1 MDHEN, CDR2 SYDVKM. Sample: blood. V gene TRBV28 combines with J gene TRBJ2-7; D perhaps matches TRBD2 (6 bases). The TCR comes from a person between 18 and 75 years old in good health. The CDR3 is CASTQLAVSYEQYF. The CDR3 DNA sequence: TGTGCCAGCACCCAGTTAGCGGTCTCCTACGAGCAGTACTTC.